This T cell receptor beta chain was sequenced during a study of T cells after yellow fever vaccination. Study details: Low-cell-number fractions underwent preparation using SMART-Seq v4 Ultra Low Input.

Template switching by 5'RACE produced TCR cDNA, adding a universal primer site and UMIs. In TCRdb, the 5' RACE reads were re-called with MiXCR into one record per CDR3 protein. The sample comprises 50,000 to 60,000 distinct CDR3 sequences, more than 6.5% of which are singletons, and approximately 25% rests with the top ten. General study findings and limits: Among primary-vaccination clones, most reappeared after the booster, at approximately 97% for CD4 and about 90% for CD8. CD4 and CD8 compartments shared a small share of clonotypes, likely from convergent recombination.

CDR1 is LNHNV, CDR2 YYDKDF, per germline (reference sequence). Deletions cut 4 bases from V and 7 bases from J, with 5 bases between. CDR3 size: 12 residues. J is TRBJ1-6 and V is TRBV15; D unresolved. Specimen: CD8+ T cells not binding an NS4B(214-222) dextramer, sorted from PBMCs, collected about 41 days after the first yellow fever vaccination. This TCR was sampled from a man younger than 35 who received the YFV17D yellow fever vaccine. The CDR3 coding sequence is TGTGCCACCAGCATCCCAAATTCACCCCTCCACTTT. Translating it yields CATSIPNSPLHF.